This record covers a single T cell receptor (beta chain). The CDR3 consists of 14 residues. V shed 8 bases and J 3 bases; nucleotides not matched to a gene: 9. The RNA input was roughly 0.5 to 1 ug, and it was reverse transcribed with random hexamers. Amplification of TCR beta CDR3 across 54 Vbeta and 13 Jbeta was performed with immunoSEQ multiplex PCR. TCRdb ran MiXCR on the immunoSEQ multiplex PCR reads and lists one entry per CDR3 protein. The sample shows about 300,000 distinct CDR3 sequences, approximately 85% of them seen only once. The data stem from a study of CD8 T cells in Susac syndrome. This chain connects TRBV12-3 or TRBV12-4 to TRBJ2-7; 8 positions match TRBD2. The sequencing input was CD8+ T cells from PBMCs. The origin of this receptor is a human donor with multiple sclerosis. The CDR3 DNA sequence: TGTGCCAGCCGCCCAGGAGCGGGAGTCTACGAGCAGTACTTC. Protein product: CASRPGAGVYEQYF.